Listed below are T cell receptor beta chains from one sample, sequenced in a study of ipilimumab plus nivolumab after autologous stem cell transplantation. This table comes from immunoSEQ multiplex PCR, and its TCRdb copy is limited to in-frame clones, with some not included. The table records under 20,000 clones, around 82% of them present only once. The sample was PBMCs, taken in a trial of ipilimumab plus nivolumab as post-transplant consolidation. The origin of the receptors is a male donor with diffuse large B-cell lymphoma. Each CDR3 is given with its conserved first and last residue. A D gene is named only where the DNA matches it firmly. Rows give clone size only sometimes, using once, few, many, or a class for an expanded clone.

j_call v_call clone_size d_call cdr3_nt cdr3_aa
TRBJ1-1 TRBV7-2 . . TGTGCCAGCAGTCAAAAGGGGCAGGGCACTGAAGCTTTCTTT CASSQKGQGTEAFF
TRBJ1-1 TRBV7-3 . . TGTGCCAGCAGCTTAGCGGGTGTTCCTGAAGCTTTCTTT CASSLAGVPEAFF
TRBJ2-1 TRBV19 . TRBD2 TGTGCCAGTAGTGCACCCTCACGAGCGGGGGTTCTTGATGAGCAGTTCTTC CASSAPSRAGVLDEQFF
TRBJ2-1 TRBV7-2 . TRBD1 TGTGCCAGCAGCTCGAACAGGGGGGCCTACAATGAGCAGTTCTTC CASSSNRGAYNEQFF
TRBJ1-3 TRBV6-1 . . TGTGCCAGCAGTCAAGGACAAAACTCTGGAAACACCATATATTTT CASSQGQNSGNTIYF
TRBJ2-5 TRBV21-1 . . TGTGCCAGCAGCAAAGATGGGTCTAGGCTAGCGGGGGGGCGTAAGAAGACCCAGTACTTC CASSKDGSRLAGGRKKTQYF
TRBJ1-2 TRBV19 once . TGTGCCAGTAGTCATGCACAGGAGAACTATGGCTACACCTTC CASSHAQENYGYTF
TRBJ2-3 TRBV6-5 . TRBD2 TGTGCCAGCAGTTACTCGGTGCGGGGGGAAGATACGCAGTATTTT CASSYSVRGEDTQYF
TRBJ1-1 TRBV13 once . TGTGCCAGCAGGTCGACCTTACTCACTGAAGCTTTCTTT CASRSTLLTEAFF
TRBJ2-1 TRBV9 few . TGTGCCAGCAGCCGTTTGGGGTCCTACAATGAGCAGTTCTTC CASSRLGSYNEQFF
TRBJ1-4 TRBV5-1 . TRBD1 TGCGCCAGCAGCGGTGGACAGGGATATGCTGAAAAACTGTTTTTT CASSGGQGYAEKLFF
TRBJ2-3 TRBV2 . . TGTGCCAGCAGTGCTTACGAGGGTACGCAGTATTTT CASSAYEGTQYF
TRBJ1-5 TRBV18 . TRBD1 TGTGCCAGCTCACCCCGGGACAGGGGAGTAGATCAGCCCCAGCATTTT CASSPRDRGVDQPQHF
TRBJ2-3 TRBV7-2 . TRBD2 TGTGCCAGCGGTTCGGGGGGGCCTAGCACAGATACGCAGTATTTT CASGSGGPSTDTQYF
TRBJ2-3 TRBV5-1 . TRBD2 TGCGCCAGCAGCCCACCAACTAGCGGGGGGGCAGATACGCAGTATTTT CASSPPTSGGADTQYF
TRBJ2-1 TRBV27 . . TGTGCCAGCAGTTTCCCCCGGGGTGAGCAGTTCTTC CASSFPRGEQFF
TRBJ2-7 TRBV28 . TRBD1 TGTGCCAGTTACCCCCGGGGACAGGGGGCGAAGAGGTCCTACGAGCAGTACTTC CASYPRGQGAKRSYEQYF
TRBJ1-6 TRBV19 few . TGTGCCAGTGGAGGCCGGTTCGATTCACCCCTCCACTTT CASGGRFDSPLHF
TRBJ2-7 TRBV11-2 . . TGTGCCAGCAGCCTAGGGACATCGGAAACCTACGAGCAGTACTTC CASSLGTSETYEQYF